Shown below are 20 T cell receptor beta chains from a single sample sequenced in a study of shared clonotypes between healthy human individuals. Only in-frame clones appear in the TCRdb table, and some are missing; sequencing was by immunoSEQ multiplex PCR. The data contain roughly 2 million clones, 85% to 95% of them seen just once; the ten biggest clones take up 0.13%. The sample consisted of naive CD4+ T cells sorted from blood. Stated subset: CD45RA+ positively selected. The receptors were sampled from a man aged 18 to 35 in good health.

This clone was recorded only once. The J gene is TRBJ2-1, the V gene TRBV4-1, with 9 bases lining up with TRBD2. Per germline, CDR1 MGHRA and CDR2 YSYEKL. The CDR3 contains 18 residues. Trimming at V came to 3 bases and at J to 8 bases, leaving 17 bases not matched to a gene. This CDR3 reads CASSHAAGGIGDWHEQFF. In DNA form, the CDR3 reads TGCGCCAGCAGCCATGCTGCGGGGGGGATCGGGGATTGGCATGAGCAGTTCTTC.

The count of this clone is one. At the DNA level, this CDR3 is encoded by other sequences in the same sample as well. This chain links TRBV30 with TRBJ1-3; weak D call: TRBD1 (6 bases). Deletions cut 4 bases from V and 3 bases from J, with 7 bases between. This CDR3 comprises 12 residues. Germline lookup yields CDR1 GTSNPN and CDR2 SVGIG (reference sequence). In DNA, the CDR3 is TGTGCCTGGACAGGGGATGGAAACACCATATATTTT. Translation: CAWTGDGNTIYF.

This clone was seen a single time. The CDR3 here is CASRAGVGEGPQHF. For the CDR3, the DNA is TGCGCCAGCAGAGCAGGGGTAGGCGAGGGACCCCAGCATTTT. The genes are TRBV5-1 and TRBJ1-5; weak D call: TRBD1 (6 bases). Germline V gives CDR1 SGHRS, CDR2 YFSETQ. The CDR3 has 14 amino acids. Trimming stripped 5 bases from V and 10 bases from J, with 19 bases between.

The V call is TRBV30, the J call TRBJ2-1; TRBD2 matches at 13 bases. CDR3 length equals 13 residues. The J segment lost 9 bases and the V segment lost 6 bases, leaving 5 bases of the junction unmatched. CDR1 is GTSNPN and CDR2 is SVGIG in the germline V gene (reference sequence). CDR3 DNA: TGTGCCTGTCCGGGACTAGCGGGAACTGAGCAGTTCTTC. It yields the protein CACPGLAGTEQFF.

V usage is TRBV2 and J usage is TRBJ2-3; 12 nucleotides align to TRBD2. V gave up 6 bases and J gave up 6 bases; unmatched junction bases: 4. The CDR3 extends over 14 amino acids. The germline V gene encodes CDR1 SNHLY and CDR2 FYNNEI. For the CDR3, the DNA is TGTGCCAGCAGGACTAGCGGGGGCAAGGATACGCAGTATTTT. Encoded protein: CASRTSGGKDTQYF.

The chain links TRBV9 to TRBJ2-5; no firm D call. Trimming removed 0 bases at V and 6 bases at J, with 9 bases between. Germline CDR1 and CDR2: SGDLS and YYNGEE. The CDR3 has 13 residues. CDR3 coding DNA: TGTGCCAGCAGCGTAGGGCCACAGAAGACCCAGTACTTC. It specifies CASSVGPQKTQYF.

As regards this clone: Other DNA sequences of this sample code for an identical CDR3. The chain has TRBV27 and TRBJ1-3, with D possibly TRBD1 on 6 matching bases. Germline V gene lookup returns CDR1 MNHEY and CDR2 SMNVEV (reference sequence). V gave up 3 bases and J gave up 3 bases, with 6 bases separating them. CDR3 size: 13 residues. The CDR3 region is CASSFRGGNTIYF. CDR3 DNA: TGTGCCAGCAGTTTCAGGGGTGGAAACACCATATATTTT.

The chain joins TRBV7-2 to TRBJ1-1; D unclear. The ends were cut back, 5 bases at V and 5 bases at J, with 12 bases in the middle. This CDR3 spans 13 amino acids. Germline V lookup: CDR1 SGHTA, CDR2 FQGNSA. Here the CDR3 DNA reads TGTGCCAGCAGCCCCCGGGTTGGGACTGAAGCTTTCTTT. Amino acid sequence: CASSPRVGTEAFF.

V gene TRBV7-2 combines with J gene TRBJ1-6; weak D call: TRBD1 (6 bases). The CDR3 has 14 residues. V was shortened by 5 bases and J by 10 bases, with 15 bases between the two germline ends. CDR1 and CDR2 (germline): SGHTA, FQGNSA. CDR3 sequence: CASSLLQGFSPLHF. The CDR3 DNA follows: TGTGCCAGCAGCCTCCTACAGGGTTTCTCACCCCTCCACTTT.

This chain uses TRBV5-1 with TRBJ2-1, with D possibly TRBD2 on 5 matching bases. The CDR3 is 15 residues long. Per germline, CDR1 SGHRS and CDR2 YFSETQ. With 1 base removed from V and 3 bases from J, the gap between germline ends came to 11 bases. In nucleotides, the CDR3 is TGCGCCAGCAGCTTGCCCGGAGGAGGCTACAATGAGCAGTTCTTC. Protein product: CASSLPGGGYNEQFF. Full variable domain (missing parts from reference TRBV5-1 and TRBJ2-1): KAGVTQTPRYLIKTRGQQVTLSCSPISGHRSVSWYQQTPGQGLQFLFEYFSETQRNKGNFPGRFSGRQFSNSRSEMNVSTLELGDSALYLCASSLPGGGYNEQFFGPGTRLTVL.

Turning to this clone: A much larger clone lies a single base off, so this may be a read error. The gene calls are TRBV11-2 and TRBJ2-2, with 9 nucleotides matching TRBD1. Trimming cost V 4 bases and J 7 bases; bases outside gene matches: 1. The germline V gene has CDR1 SGHAT and CDR2 FQNNGV. This CDR3 is 13 amino acids long. For the CDR3, the DNA is TGTGCCAGCAGCTGGACAGGGGACGGGGAGCTGTTTTTT. It specifies CASSWTGDGELFF.

Note on this clone: A much larger clone lies one base from this, so it may be a read error. This sample also contains other DNA sequences that code for the same CDR3. The chain uses TRBV6-5 and TRBJ1-2; TRBD1 is a possible D gene (5 bases). The CDR3 has 13 amino acids. From germline, CDR1 is MNHEY and CDR2 SVGAGI. CDR3 protein: CASKPTGVTGYTF. The CDR3 DNA sequence: TGCGCCAGCAAACCTACAGGCGTGACTGGCTACACCTTC.

V gene TRBV11-2 combines with J gene TRBJ1-4; no definite D call. The CDR3 length is 13 residues. V lost 5 bases to trimming and J lost 4 bases, with 8 bases between them. The germline V gene has CDR1 SGHAT and CDR2 FQNNGV. CDR3 sequence reads: CASSVLVNEKLFF. The CDR3 DNA reads TGTGCCAGCAGCGTACTCGTTAATGAAAAACTGTTTTTT.

This chain joins TRBV5-4 and TRBJ2-7; 7 bases map to TRBD2. V gave up 10 bases and J gave up 4 bases; unmatched junction bases: 20. CDR3 length: 16 residues. Germline CDR1 SGHNT, CDR2 YYREEE (reference sequence). Here the CDR3 reads CAQPTGTTEWGYEQYF. The CDR3, as DNA: TGTGCCCAACCCACGGGGACTACCGAGTGGGGTTACGAGCAGTACTTC.

The chain joins TRBV29-1 to TRBJ1-1; perhaps TRBD1 as D (5 bases). In germline, CDR1 is SQVTM, CDR2 ANQGSEA. The CDR3 length is 13 residues. CDR3 loop: CSSVGRMNTEAFF. Here the CDR3 DNA reads TGCTCCTCTGTGGGGCGAATGAACACTGAAGCTTTCTTT.

V gene TRBV5-6 combines with J gene TRBJ1-2; 8 bases line up with TRBD1. V shed 3 bases and J 2 bases; nucleotides not matched to a gene: 3. This CDR3 comprises 14 residues. Per the germline V gene, CDR1 is SGHDT and CDR2 is YYEEEE. The CDR3 sequence is CASSSRDRNYGYTF. As DNA, the CDR3 is TGTGCCAGCAGCTCTCGGGACAGGAACTATGGCTACACCTTC.

This clone has a single count. The chain links TRBV30 to TRBJ1-1; possibly TRBD1 for D (6 bases). V shed 0 bases and J shed 3 bases, with 11 bases lying between them. Germline V gene lookup returns CDR1 GTSNPN and CDR2 SVGIG (reference sequence). The CDR3 covers 14 residues. The CDR3 protein is CAWSVRGVYTEAFF. Written as DNA, the CDR3 is TGTGCCTGGAGTGTCAGGGGTGTGTACACTGAAGCTTTCTTT.

This clone was seen at least ten times. V and J are TRBV5-1 and TRBJ2-7; 8 positions agree with TRBD1. CDR1 SGHRS and CDR2 YFSETQ come from the germline V gene. The CDR3 is 14 residues long. The V and J ends lost 0 bases and 6 bases, in that order; junction bases with no gene match: 5. The CDR3 reads CASSLVQGASEQYF. The CDR3 DNA is TGCGCCAGCAGCTTGGTTCAGGGGGCCAGCGAGCAGTACTTC.

The chain combines TRBV4-1 with TRBJ2-7; TRBD1 aligns across 10 bases. The CDR3 loop spans 17 amino acids. J was trimmed by 3 bases and V by 6 bases; bases with no gene match: 14. The germline CDR1 and CDR2 sequences are MGHRA and YSYEKL. CDR3 coding DNA: TGCGCCAGCAGTCCGGGACAGGGGTTAAGAGGCTACTACGAGCAGTACTTC. It codes for CASSPGQGLRGYYEQYF.

A remark on this clone: The junction departs from germline at one end; a sequencing error may be responsible. The chain recombines TRBV6-1 with TRBJ2-5, with D possibly matching TRBD1 (6 bases). With the DNA end fitting TRBJ2-7 better, the J assignment may be wrong. From germline, CDR1 is MNHNS and CDR2 SASEGT. This CDR3 spans 14 amino acids. The CDR3 region has the DNA TGTGCCATCAGTGAGGGGGACCGCTCCTACGAGCAGTACTTC. Its protein product is CAISEGDRSYEQYF.